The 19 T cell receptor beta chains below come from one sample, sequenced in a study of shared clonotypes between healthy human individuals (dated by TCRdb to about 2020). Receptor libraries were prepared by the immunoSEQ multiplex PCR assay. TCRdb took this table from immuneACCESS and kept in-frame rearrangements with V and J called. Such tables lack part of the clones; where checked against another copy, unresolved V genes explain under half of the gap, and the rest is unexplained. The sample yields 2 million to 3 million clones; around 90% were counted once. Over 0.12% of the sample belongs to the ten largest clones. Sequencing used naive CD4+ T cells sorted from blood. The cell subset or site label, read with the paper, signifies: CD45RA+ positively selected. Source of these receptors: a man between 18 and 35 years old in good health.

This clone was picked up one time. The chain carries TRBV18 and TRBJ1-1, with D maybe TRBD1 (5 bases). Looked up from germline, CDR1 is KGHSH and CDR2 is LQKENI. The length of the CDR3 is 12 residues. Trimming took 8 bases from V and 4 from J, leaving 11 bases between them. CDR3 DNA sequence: TGTGCCAGCGGGGCGAGGAGCACTGAAGCTTTCTTT. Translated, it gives CASGARSTEAFF.

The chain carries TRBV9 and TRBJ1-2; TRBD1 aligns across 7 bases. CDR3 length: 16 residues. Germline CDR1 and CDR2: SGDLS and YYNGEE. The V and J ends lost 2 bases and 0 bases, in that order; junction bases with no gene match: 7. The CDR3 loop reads CASSVEAGTANYGYTF. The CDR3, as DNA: TGTGCCAGCAGCGTCGAAGCCGGGACAGCTAACTATGGCTACACCTTC.

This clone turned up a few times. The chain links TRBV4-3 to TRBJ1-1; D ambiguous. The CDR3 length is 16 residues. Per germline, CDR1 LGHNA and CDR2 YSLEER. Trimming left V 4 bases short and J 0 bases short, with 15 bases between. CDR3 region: CASSPGRVLMNTEAFF. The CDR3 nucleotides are TGCGCCAGCAGCCCCGGACGCGTGTTGATGAACACTGAAGCTTTCTTT.

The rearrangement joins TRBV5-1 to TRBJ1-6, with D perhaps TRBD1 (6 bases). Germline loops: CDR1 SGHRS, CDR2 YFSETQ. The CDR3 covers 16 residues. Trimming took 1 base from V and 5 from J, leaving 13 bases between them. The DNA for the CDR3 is TGCGCCAGCAGCTTGTTAGGGGGATTTGATAATTCACCCCTCCACTTT. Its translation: CASSLLGGFDNSPLHF.

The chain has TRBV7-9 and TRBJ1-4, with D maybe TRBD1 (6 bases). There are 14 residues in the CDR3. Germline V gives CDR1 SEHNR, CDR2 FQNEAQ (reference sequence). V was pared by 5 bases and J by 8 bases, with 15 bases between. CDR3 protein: CASSILGAGEKLFF. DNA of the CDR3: TGTGCCAGCAGCATTTTGGGGGCGGGAGAAAAACTGTTTTTT.

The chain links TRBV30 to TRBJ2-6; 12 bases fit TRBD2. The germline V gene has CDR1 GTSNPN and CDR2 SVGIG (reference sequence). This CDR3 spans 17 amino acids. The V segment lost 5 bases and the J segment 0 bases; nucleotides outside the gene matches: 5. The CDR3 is CAWAGLAGSSGANVLTF. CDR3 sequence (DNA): TGTGCCTGGGCGGGACTAGCGGGTAGCTCTGGGGCCAACGTCCTGACTTTC.

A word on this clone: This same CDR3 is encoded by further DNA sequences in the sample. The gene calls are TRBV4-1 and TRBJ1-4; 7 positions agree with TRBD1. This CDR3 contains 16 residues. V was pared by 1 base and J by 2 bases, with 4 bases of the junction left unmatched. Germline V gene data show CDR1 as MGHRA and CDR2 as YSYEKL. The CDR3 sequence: CASSQAGTATNEKLFF. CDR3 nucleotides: TGCGCCAGCAGCCAAGCTGGGACAGCTACTAATGAAAAACTGTTTTTT.

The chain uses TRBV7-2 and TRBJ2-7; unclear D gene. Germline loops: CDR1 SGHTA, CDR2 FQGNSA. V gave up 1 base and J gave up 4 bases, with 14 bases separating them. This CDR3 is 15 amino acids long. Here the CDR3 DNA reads TGTGCCAGCAGCTTAGTGCTCGGAACCGGATACGAGCAGTACTTC. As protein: CASSLVLGTGYEQYF. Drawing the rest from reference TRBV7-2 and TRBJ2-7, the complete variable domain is GAGVSQSPSNKVTEKGKDVELRCDPISGHTALYWYRQSLGQGLEFLIYFQGNSAPDKSGLPSDRFSAERTGGSVSTLTIQRTQQEDSAVYLCASSLVLGTGYEQYFGPGTRLTVT.

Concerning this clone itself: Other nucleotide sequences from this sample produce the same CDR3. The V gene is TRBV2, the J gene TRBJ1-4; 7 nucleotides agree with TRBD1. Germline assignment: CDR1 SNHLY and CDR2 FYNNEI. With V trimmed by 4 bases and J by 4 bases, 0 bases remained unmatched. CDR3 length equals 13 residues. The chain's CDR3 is CASSGDSNEKLFF. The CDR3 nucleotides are TGTGCCAGCAGTGGGGACAGTAATGAAAAACTGTTTTTT.

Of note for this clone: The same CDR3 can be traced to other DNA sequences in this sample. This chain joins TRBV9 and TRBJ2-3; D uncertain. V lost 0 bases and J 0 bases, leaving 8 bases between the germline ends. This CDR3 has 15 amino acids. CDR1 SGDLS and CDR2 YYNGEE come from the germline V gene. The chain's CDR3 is CASSVDAVSTDTQYF. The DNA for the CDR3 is TGTGCCAGCAGCGTAGATGCAGTTAGCACAGATACGCAGTATTTT.

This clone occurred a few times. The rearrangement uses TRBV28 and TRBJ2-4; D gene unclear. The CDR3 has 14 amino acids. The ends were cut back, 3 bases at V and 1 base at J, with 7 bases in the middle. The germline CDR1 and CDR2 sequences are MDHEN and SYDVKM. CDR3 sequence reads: CASSLGQAKNIQYF. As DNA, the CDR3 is TGTGCCAGCAGTTTGGGCCAGGCCAAAAACATTCAGTACTTC.

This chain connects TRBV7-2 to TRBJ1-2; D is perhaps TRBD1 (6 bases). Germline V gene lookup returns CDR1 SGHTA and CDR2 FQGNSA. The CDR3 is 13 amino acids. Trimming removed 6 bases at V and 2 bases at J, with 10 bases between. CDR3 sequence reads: CASSRGSNYGYTF. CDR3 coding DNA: TGTGCCAGCAGTAGGGGGTCAAACTATGGCTACACCTTC.

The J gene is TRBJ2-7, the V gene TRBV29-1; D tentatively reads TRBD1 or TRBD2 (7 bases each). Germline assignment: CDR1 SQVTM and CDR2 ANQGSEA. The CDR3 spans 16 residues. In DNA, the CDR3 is TGCGGTCTAAAAAGGGGGCCGGCTAGCGGAAACTACGAGCAGTACTTC. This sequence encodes CGLKRGPASGNYEQYF.

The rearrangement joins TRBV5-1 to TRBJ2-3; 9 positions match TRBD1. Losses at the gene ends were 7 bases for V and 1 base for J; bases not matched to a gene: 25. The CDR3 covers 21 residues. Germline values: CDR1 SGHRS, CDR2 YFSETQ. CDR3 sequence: CASAGQGMSSELRVGTDTQYF. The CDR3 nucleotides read TGCGCCAGCGCGGGACAGGGAATGTCTAGCGAACTAAGGGTTGGCACAGATACGCAGTATTTT. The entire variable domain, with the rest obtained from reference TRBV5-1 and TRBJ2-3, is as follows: KAGVTQTPRYLIKTRGQQVTLSCSPISGHRSVSWYQQTPGQGLQFLFEYFSETQRNKGNFPGRFSGRQFSNSRSEMNVSTLELGDSALYLCASAGQGMSSELRVGTDTQYFGPGTRLTVL.

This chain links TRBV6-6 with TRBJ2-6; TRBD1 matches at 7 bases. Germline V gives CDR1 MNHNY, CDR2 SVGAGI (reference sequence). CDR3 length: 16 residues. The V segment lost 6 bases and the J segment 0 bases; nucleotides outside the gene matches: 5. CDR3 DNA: TGTGCCAGCAGAACCGGGACAGACTCTGGGGCCAACGTCCTGACTTTC. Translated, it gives CASRTGTDSGANVLTF.

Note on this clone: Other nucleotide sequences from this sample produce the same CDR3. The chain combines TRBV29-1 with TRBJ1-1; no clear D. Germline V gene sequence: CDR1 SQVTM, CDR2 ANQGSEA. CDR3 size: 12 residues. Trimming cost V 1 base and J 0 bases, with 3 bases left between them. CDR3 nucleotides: TGCAGCGTTGAAGGTTTGAACACTGAAGCTTTCTTT. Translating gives CSVEGLNTEAFF.

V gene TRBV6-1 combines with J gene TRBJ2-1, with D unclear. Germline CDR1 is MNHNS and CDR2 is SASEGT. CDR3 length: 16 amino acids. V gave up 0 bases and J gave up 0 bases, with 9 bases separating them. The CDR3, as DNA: TGTGCCAGCAGTGAAGCGGTGGGTAACTCCTACAATGAGCAGTTCTTC. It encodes CASSEAVGNSYNEQFF.

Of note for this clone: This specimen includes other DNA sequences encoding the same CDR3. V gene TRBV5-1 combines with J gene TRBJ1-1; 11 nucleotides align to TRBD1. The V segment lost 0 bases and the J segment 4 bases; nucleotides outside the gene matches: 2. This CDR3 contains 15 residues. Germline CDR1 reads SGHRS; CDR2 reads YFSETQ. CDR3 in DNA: TGCGCCAGCAGCTTGGAGGGGACAGGGGGCACTGAAGCTTTCTTT. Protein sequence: CASSLEGTGGTEAFF.

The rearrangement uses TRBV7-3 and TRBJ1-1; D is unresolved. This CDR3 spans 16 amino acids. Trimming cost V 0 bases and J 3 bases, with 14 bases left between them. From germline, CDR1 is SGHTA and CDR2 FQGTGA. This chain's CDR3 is CASSLTGSTGDTEAFF. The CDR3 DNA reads TGTGCCAGCAGCTTAACCGGATCCACCGGGGACACTGAAGCTTTCTTT.